One and the same sample provided the 29 T cell receptor beta chains below, sequenced in a study of T cell clonotyping in hematopoietic cell transplantation. Generated by immunoSEQ multiplex PCR, the TCRdb table keeps only in-frame clones and is missing some. The repertoire includes 9,400 or so clones, roughly nine tenths of them detected once, and about 40% sits in the top ten. The input for sequencing was PBMCs, taken 180 days after allogeneic stem cell transplant. These receptors were taken from a human patient who had an allogeneic stem cell transplant, so the T cells may come from the graft donor. The donor label of this sample is uncertain. Some clones in this sample may be carry-over from other donors' samples.

This rearrangement joins TRBV4-3 to TRBJ2-3, with D possibly matching TRBD1 (5 bases). Germline CDR1 is LGHNA and CDR2 is YSLEER. Trimming removed 2 bases from V and 0 bases from J, with 6 bases in between. The CDR3 loop spans 14 amino acids. The CDR3 loop reads CASSQRTSTDTQYF. The CDR3 DNA reads TGCGCCAGCAGCCAAAGGACAAGCACAGATACGCAGTATTTT.

J is TRBJ2-5 and V is TRBV5-4, with a weak D call TRBD2 (6 bases). Trimming removed 0 bases from V and 1 base from J, with 13 bases in between. The CDR3 is 16 amino acids. Germline CDR1 is SGHNT and CDR2 is YYREEE (reference sequence). This CDR3 is CASSLDWGGPQETQYF. The CDR3, as DNA: TGTGCCAGCAGCTTGGACTGGGGAGGCCCCCAAGAGACCCAGTACTTC.

This clone occurred once. The chain links TRBV6-1 to TRBJ1-4, with D uncertain. V was trimmed by 5 bases and J by 5 bases, leaving 9 bases between them. The CDR3 consists of 13 residues. In germline, CDR1 is MNHNS, CDR2 SASEGT. DNA for the CDR3: TGTGCCAGCAGTCCCGGGCTGAATGAAAAACTGTTTTTT. It yields the protein CASSPGLNEKLFF.

The CDR3 is CASSPGRARAGIGAFF. DNA of the CDR3: TGTGCCAGCAGCCCTGGCAGGGCCAGGGCTGGAATAGGAGCTTTCTTT. The chain joins TRBV11-2 to TRBJ1-1; D is perhaps TRBD1 (5 bases). The CDR3 covers 16 residues. The germline V and J ends were trimmed by 5 bases and 10 bases, with 26 bases remaining between them. CDR1 is SGHAT, CDR2 FQNNGV, per germline.

The chain combines TRBV7-9 with TRBJ2-3; a weak D match, TRBD1 (7 bases). Trimming left V 3 bases short and J 4 bases short, with 8 bases between. Germline CDR1 is SEHNR and CDR2 is FQNEAQ (reference sequence). The CDR3 loop spans 13 amino acids. CDR3 sequence (DNA): TGTGCCAGCAGCTTCAGGGGGGCAGATACGCAGTATTTT. It is translated as CASSFRGADTQYF.

V and J are TRBV2 and TRBJ2-3; 9 bases map to TRBD2. The J segment lost 1 base and the V segment lost 7 bases, leaving 15 bases of the junction unmatched. Germline lookup yields CDR1 SNHLY and CDR2 FYNNEI. The CDR3 loop spans 18 amino acids. CDR3 region: CASNTGGRALRGTDTQYF. Written as DNA, the CDR3 is TGTGCCAGCAATACTGGCGGGAGGGCCCTGCGGGGCACAGATACGCAGTATTTT.

The V gene is TRBV11-2, the J gene TRBJ1-3; D not certain. Germline lookup yields CDR1 SGHAT and CDR2 FQNNGV. V lost 8 bases to trimming and J lost 0 bases, with 8 bases between them. The CDR3 has 13 amino acids. The CDR3 bases are TGTGCCAGCCACCTTAGCTCTGGAAACACCATATATTTT. It codes for CASHLSSGNTIYF.

The rearrangement links TRBV20-1 to TRBJ1-2, with 7 nucleotides matching TRBD1. The CDR3 has 11 residues. V trimming: 6 bases; J trimming: 7 bases; junction bases outside the gene matches: 5. Per the germline V gene, CDR1 is DFQATT and CDR2 is SNEGSKA (reference sequence). DNA of the CDR3: TGCAGTGCCCCAGGGGGTTCTGGCTACACCTTC. The encoded protein is CSAPGGSGYTF.

The chain carries TRBV28 and TRBJ1-4, with D possibly being TRBD1 (6 bases). The germline gives CDR1 MDHEN, CDR2 SYDVKM. With 4 bases removed from V and 0 bases from J, the gap between germline ends came to 12 bases. The CDR3 length is 16 residues. Here the CDR3 reads CASSSTGAATNEKLFF. The CDR3 nucleotides are TGTGCCAGCAGTTCGACAGGTGCTGCAACTAATGAAAAACTGTTTTTT.

This sequence joins TRBV6-5 and TRBJ1-1, with no clear D. Germline CDR1 reads MNHEY; CDR2 reads SVGAGI. This CDR3 is built from 14 residues. The V and J ends lost 2 bases and 0 bases respectively, with 7 bases between them. CDR3: CASSYRNLNTEAFF. In nucleotides, the CDR3 is TGTGCCAGCAGTTACCGGAACTTGAACACTGAAGCTTTCTTT.

The chain carries TRBV19 and TRBJ2-7, with D possibly matching TRBD2 (5 bases). V was cut by 6 bases and J by 1 base, with 7 bases left in between. CDR1 and CDR2 from the germline V gene are LNHDA and SQIVND (reference sequence). The length of the CDR3 is 12 residues. This CDR3 is CASSGESYEQYF. Here the CDR3 DNA reads TGTGCCAGTAGCGGGGAATCCTACGAGCAGTACTTC.

This chain links TRBV7-2 with TRBJ1-2; no definite D call. CDR3 length: 14 residues. Germline CDR1 SGHTA, CDR2 FQGNSA. The V gene lost 3 bases and the J gene lost 1 base, with 9 bases spanning the gap. The CDR3 region is CASSLYDINYGYTF. The CDR3, as DNA: TGTGCCAGCAGCTTGTACGATATTAACTATGGCTACACCTTC.

The chain employs TRBV9 and TRBJ1-2; D is undetermined. V lost 0 bases and J 13 bases, leaving 19 bases between the germline ends. Germline CDR1 reads SGDLS; CDR2 reads YYNGEE. This CDR3 has 14 residues. The CDR3 loop reads CASSVDLAGGESTF. The DNA of the CDR3 is TGTGCCAGCAGCGTAGATTTGGCCGGCGGGGAGAGCACCTTC.

J is TRBJ1-6 and V is TRBV9; possibly TRBD1 for D (5 bases). Germline CDR1 reads SGDLS; CDR2 reads YYNGEE. The ends were cut back, 2 bases at V and 11 bases at J, with 11 bases in the middle. The CDR3 sequence is 13 residues long. CDR3 loop: CASSVGTEPPLHF. The DNA for the CDR3 is TGTGCCAGCAGCGTGGGGACGGAGCCACCCCTCCACTTT.

The rearrangement joins TRBV14 to TRBJ2-2; D not resolved. Germline lookup yields CDR1 SGHDN and CDR2 FVKESK. The CDR3 has 15 amino acids. The V end was cut by 1 base, the J end by 2 bases, with 8 bases between. CDR3 sequence: CASSQVGINTGELFF. The DNA for the CDR3 is TGTGCCAGCAGCCAAGTGGGAATTAACACCGGGGAGCTGTTTTTT.

CDR3 nucleotide sequence: TGTGCCAGCAGGGCACGGACCGGGGAGCTGTTTTTT. Protein sequence: CASRARTGELFF. The chain combines TRBV25-1 with TRBJ2-2; no definite D call. V was pared by 6 bases and J by 5 bases, with 7 bases between. CDR3 length equals 12 residues. CDR1 MGHDK and CDR2 SYGVNS come from the germline V gene.

V is TRBV10-1 and J is TRBJ1-2, with 7 bases fitting TRBD1. CDR1 and CDR2 from the germline V gene are WNHNN and SYGVQD (reference sequence). J gave up 6 bases and V 5 bases, and 12 bases lay outside the gene matches. The CDR3 is made up of 15 amino acids. As DNA, the CDR3 is TGCGCCAGCAGTTCTGGACAGGATAGTAGGGATGGCTACACCTTC. Translation: CASSSGQDSRDGYTF.

This sequence joins TRBV19 and TRBJ1-2; D is possibly TRBD1 (5 bases). V dropped 2 bases and J dropped 1 base, with 5 bases sitting between them. Germline V lookup: CDR1 LNHDA, CDR2 SQIVND (reference sequence). This CDR3 spans 13 amino acids. The CDR3 DNA follows: TGTGCCAGTAGTATAAGGGGTAACTATGGCTACACCTTC. It codes for CASSIRGNYGYTF.

The CDR3 DNA reads TGTGCCAGCAGGGTAGCGGGGAGCAATGAGCAGTTCTTC. Protein: CASRVAGSNEQFF. The V gene is TRBV6-1, the J gene TRBJ2-1; 8 bases map to TRBD2. With 6 bases clipped from V and 6 bases from J, the junction kept 4 bases outside the gene matches. The CDR3 totals 13 residues. Per the germline V gene, CDR1 is MNHNS and CDR2 is SASEGT.

The chain uses TRBV7-7 and TRBJ1-5; D unclear. Trimming shortened V by 1 base and J by 6 bases, and 7 bases separated the two germline ends. CDR1 and CDR2 (germline): SSHAT, FNYEAQ (reference sequence). The CDR3 covers 13 residues. Here the CDR3 DNA reads TGTGCCAGCAGCTTAGGATGGGGTCAGCCCCAGCATTTT. Translated, it gives CASSLGWGQPQHF.

The chain couples TRBV7-6 to TRBJ2-5, with no clear D. The CDR3 spans 13 residues. The V end lost 1 base, the J end lost 5 bases, and 8 bases lay between the germline ends. Germline CDR1 SGHVS, CDR2 FNYEAQ. The CDR3 loop reads CASSLGTRETQYF. The CDR3 DNA sequence: TGTGCCAGCAGCTTAGGAACACGGGAGACCCAGTACTTC.

The CDR3 loop is CASRAPLDTYEQYF. In DNA form, the CDR3 reads TGTGCCAGCAGGGCCCCACTTGATACCTACGAGCAGTACTTC. The V gene is TRBV2, the J gene TRBJ2-7; D unclear. V was clipped by 6 bases and J by 2 bases, with 14 bases between them. CDR1 is SNHLY and CDR2 is FYNNEI in the germline V gene. This CDR3 contains 14 residues.

The chain is built from TRBV5-1 and TRBJ2-5; D gene unclear. The germline V gene encodes CDR1 SGHRS and CDR2 YFSETQ. V was trimmed by 1 base and J by 4 bases, leaving 11 bases between them. The CDR3 is made up of 14 amino acids. The CDR3 loop reads CASSLSTPGETQYF. The DNA of the CDR3 is TGCGCCAGCAGCTTGAGTACCCCCGGAGAGACCCAGTACTTC.

This CDR3 reads CASSAGTGTGTDTQYF. The CDR3, as DNA: TGTGCCAGTAGCGCAGGGACAGGGACAGGCACAGATACGCAGTATTTT. This chain links TRBV19 with TRBJ2-3; 9 bases map to TRBD1. The J segment lost 1 base and the V segment lost 6 bases, leaving 8 bases of the junction unmatched. Germline CDR1 reads LNHDA; CDR2 reads SQIVND (reference sequence). This CDR3 region has 16 residues.

This rearrangement joins TRBV6-5 to TRBJ2-7; TRBD1 matches 9 bases. CDR1 and CDR2 (germline): MNHEY, SVGAGI. CDR3 length equals 15 residues. The J segment lost 0 bases and the V segment lost 4 bases, leaving 4 bases of the junction unmatched. The CDR3 loop is CASSWDRASSYEQYF. CDR3 in DNA: TGTGCCAGCAGTTGGGACAGGGCAAGCTCCTACGAGCAGTACTTC.

The chain combines TRBV19 with TRBJ1-2; the match to TRBD1 covers 9 bases. Germline values: CDR1 LNHDA, CDR2 SQIVND (reference sequence). With 7 bases clipped from V and 5 bases from J, the junction kept 11 bases outside the gene matches. The CDR3 length is 15 residues. For the CDR3, the DNA is TGTGCCAGTATCCGGCCCGGGACAGGGAGATATGGCTACACCTTC. Translating it yields CASIRPGTGRYGYTF.

This chain uses TRBV7-2 with TRBJ2-7; 10 nucleotides line up with TRBD1. V gave up 5 bases and J gave up 3 bases; unmatched junction bases: 7. The CDR3 contains 15 residues. Germline CDR1 and CDR2: SGHTA and FQGNSA. Here the CDR3 DNA reads TGTGCCAGCAGCCTAGGGACAGGGGTTTACTACGAGCAGTACTTC. Translating it yields CASSLGTGVYYEQYF.

This clone has a single count. The rearrangement uses TRBV2 and TRBJ1-5; the match to TRBD1 covers 10 bases. This CDR3 comprises 15 residues. Germline CDR1 is SNHLY and CDR2 is FYNNEI. V lost 10 bases, J lost 1 base, and 7 bases stayed unmatched. CDR3 nucleotides: TGTGCCACGGAGGGACAGGGGTTCAGCAATCAGCCCCAGCATTTT. Protein product: CATEGQGFSNQPQHF.

The table lists this clone with a count of one. The chain combines TRBV6-4 with TRBJ1-2, with 7 bases matching TRBD1. Germline V gene data show CDR1 as MRHNA and CDR2 as SNTAGT. Trimming removed 6 bases from V and 0 bases from J; junction bases left unmatched: 16. CDR3 size: 18 residues. The CDR3 nucleotides read TGTGCCAGCAGCGCCGTGGGGACAGCTGCTACTTCTAACTATGGCTACACCTTC. Translated: CASSAVGTAATSNYGYTF.